The rows below give T cell receptor beta chains drawn from one sample of a study of CD8+ T cells in alopecia areata. TCRdb's table, derived via immunoSEQ multiplex PCR, lists solely in-frame clones and lacks some. The data hold more than 100,000 clones, with 55% observed a single time. Material: CD4+ T cells sorted from blood. These receptors all come from a human donor in good health. CDR3s include the opening cysteine and the closing phenylalanine or tryptophan. The D gene is left open where the match is weak. Clone size is given for some rows only: seen once, a few or many times, or a class if the clone is expanded.

clone_size: NA; v_call: TRBV2; j_call: TRBJ2-5; d_call: NA; cdr3_aa: CASSGQETQYF; cdr3_nt: TGTGCCAGCAGTGGTCAAGAGACCCAGTACTTC
clone_size: NA; v_call: TRBV18; j_call: TRBJ1-1; d_call: NA; cdr3_aa: CASSPLSLNTEAFF; cdr3_nt: TGTGCCAGCTCCCCATTGTCACTGAACACTGAAGCTTTCTTT
clone_size: NA; v_call: TRBV30; j_call: TRBJ1-1; d_call: NA; cdr3_aa: CAWNGGPLNTEAFF; cdr3_nt: TGTGCCTGGAATGGGGGCCCCTTGAACACTGAAGCTTTCTTT
clone_size: once; v_call: TRBV29-1; j_call: TRBJ1-2; d_call: TRBD1; cdr3_aa: CSVDGGTGLLNYGYTF; cdr3_nt: TGCAGCGTTGATGGCGGGACAGGATTGCTAAACTATGGCTACACCTTC
clone_size: NA; v_call: TRBV27; j_call: TRBJ2-3; d_call: TRBD2; cdr3_aa: CASSLAGGPGTQYF; cdr3_nt: TGTGCCAGCAGTTTAGCGGGGGGGCCGGGTACGCAGTATTTT
clone_size: NA; v_call: TRBV15; j_call: TRBJ2-3; d_call: NA; cdr3_aa: CATTLQGVETDTQYF; cdr3_nt: TGTGCCACCACTCTCCAGGGTGTGGAGACAGATACGCAGTATTTT
clone_size: NA; v_call: TRBV9; j_call: TRBJ1-1; d_call: NA; cdr3_aa: CASSVDGGGVTEAFF; cdr3_nt: TGTGCCAGCAGCGTAGACGGGGGAGGGGTCACTGAAGCTTTCTTT
clone_size: few; v_call: TRBV28; j_call: TRBJ1-5; d_call: NA; cdr3_aa: CASRPHRNQPQHF; cdr3_nt: TGTGCCAGCAGGCCACACAGGAATCAGCCCCAGCATTTT
clone_size: once; v_call: TRBV15; j_call: TRBJ2-5; d_call: NA; cdr3_aa: CATSSRDSNPASRLGQYF; cdr3_nt: TGTGCCACCAGCAGCCGGGACTCCAACCCCGCCTCTCGTCTAGGGCAGTACTTC
clone_size: once; v_call: TRBV15; j_call: TRBJ1-1; d_call: TRBD1; cdr3_aa: CATSGRTGNTEAFF; cdr3_nt: TGTGCCACCAGCGGCAGGACAGGGAACACTGAAGCTTTCTTT
clone_size: NA; v_call: TRBV2; j_call: TRBJ2-5; d_call: TRBD2; cdr3_aa: CASSGISGAGGETQYF; cdr3_nt: TGTGCCAGCAGTGGAATTAGCGGGGCTGGCGGGGAGACCCAGTACTTC
clone_size: NA; v_call: TRBV18; j_call: TRBJ1-2; d_call: NA; cdr3_aa: CASSPEIWSANYGYTF; cdr3_nt: TGTGCCAGCTCACCAGAGATCTGGAGCGCTAACTATGGCTACACCTTC
clone_size: NA; v_call: TRBV30; j_call: TRBJ1-6; d_call: NA; cdr3_aa: CAWSVVGNSPLHF; cdr3_nt: TGTGCCTGGAGTGTAGTTGGGAATTCACCCCTCCACTTT
clone_size: NA; v_call: TRBV29-1; j_call: TRBJ2-1; d_call: TRBD2; cdr3_aa: CSVEDGGAYNEQFF; cdr3_nt: TGCAGCGTTGAGGACGGGGGGGCCTACAATGAGCAGTTCTTC
clone_size: NA; v_call: TRBV7-9; j_call: TRBJ1-1; d_call: NA; cdr3_aa: CASSLVEMNTEAFF; cdr3_nt: TGTGCCAGCAGCTTAGTCGAGATGAACACTGAAGCTTTCTTT
clone_size: NA; v_call: TRBV7-9; j_call: TRBJ2-2; d_call: NA; cdr3_aa: CARANKNTGELFF; cdr3_nt: TGTGCCAGGGCGAATAAGAACACCGGGGAGCTGTTTTTT
clone_size: few; v_call: TRBV29-1; j_call: TRBJ2-7; d_call: NA; cdr3_aa: CSVEITASYEQYF; cdr3_nt: TGCAGCGTTGAAATAACAGCCTCCTACGAGCAGTACTTC
clone_size: NA; v_call: TRBV30; j_call: TRBJ2-5; d_call: NA; cdr3_aa: CAWSLRGGETQYF; cdr3_nt: TGTGCCTGGAGTCTCCGAGGGGGTGAGACCCAGTACTTC
clone_size: few; v_call: TRBV29-1; j_call: TRBJ2-2; d_call: NA; cdr3_aa: CSVEYKNTGELFF; cdr3_nt: TGCAGCGTTGAATATAAGAACACCGGGGAGCTGTTTTTT
clone_size: NA; v_call: TRBV7-8; j_call: TRBJ1-1; d_call: TRBD1; cdr3_aa: CASSSQGADAFF; cdr3_nt: TGTGCCAGCAGCTCCCAGGGGGCGGATGCTTTCTTT
clone_size: NA; v_call: TRBV5-8; j_call: TRBJ1-1; d_call: NA; cdr3_aa: CASSLELRDTEAFF; cdr3_nt: TGTGCCAGCAGCTTGGAGTTAAGGGACACTGAAGCTTTCTTT
clone_size: few; v_call: TRBV6-5; j_call: TRBJ1-2; d_call: NA; cdr3_aa: CASSRGVSYGYTF; cdr3_nt: TGTGCCAGCAGCCGAGGTGTTTCCTATGGCTACACCTTC
clone_size: few; v_call: TRBV29-1; j_call: TRBJ2-5; d_call: NA; cdr3_aa: CSAGTPQETQYF; cdr3_nt: TGCAGCGCTGGGACCCCACAAGAGACCCAGTACTTC
clone_size: few; v_call: TRBV5-1; j_call: TRBJ2-3; d_call: NA; cdr3_aa: CASSLDLGTTDTQYF; cdr3_nt: TGCGCCAGCAGCTTGGACCTCGGGACTACAGATACGCAGTATTTT
clone_size: few; v_call: TRBV2; j_call: TRBJ2-1; d_call: NA; cdr3_aa: CASSSRWEQFF; cdr3_nt: TGTGCCAGCAGTTCAAGATGGGAGCAGTTCTTC
clone_size: NA; v_call: TRBV29-1; j_call: TRBJ1-4; d_call: NA; cdr3_aa: CSVEDKGRLFF; cdr3_nt: TGCAGCGTTGAAGATAAGGGAAGACTGTTTTTT
clone_size: NA; v_call: TRBV10-3; j_call: TRBJ2-1; d_call: NA; cdr3_aa: CAISPLDRRVLNYNEQFF; cdr3_nt: TGTGCCATCAGCCCCTTGGACAGAAGAGTCTTGAACTACAATGAGCAGTTCTTC
clone_size: NA; v_call: TRBV7-2; j_call: TRBJ2-2; d_call: NA; cdr3_aa: CASSSTGSLNTGELFF; cdr3_nt: TGTGCCAGCAGCTCCACAGGCAGCTTGAACACCGGGGAGCTGTTTTTT
clone_size: NA; v_call: TRBV18; j_call: TRBJ1-2; d_call: NA; cdr3_aa: CASSLAYHQGLDGYTF; cdr3_nt: TGTGCCAGCTCACTTGCCTACCATCAGGGGCTAGATGGCTACACCTTC
clone_size: few; v_call: TRBV19; j_call: TRBJ1-5; d_call: NA; cdr3_aa: CASSTQGNQPQHF; cdr3_nt: TGTGCCAGTAGTACCCAGGGAAATCAGCCCCAGCATTTT
clone_size: few; v_call: TRBV5-4; j_call: TRBJ2-3; d_call: TRBD2; cdr3_aa: CASSTETSGGGTDTQYF; cdr3_nt: TGTGCCAGCAGCACCGAGACTAGCGGGGGAGGAACAGATACGCAGTATTTT
clone_size: few; v_call: TRBV2; j_call: TRBJ2-1; d_call: NA; cdr3_aa: CASSPYNEQFF; cdr3_nt: TGTGCCAGCAGTCCCTACAATGAGCAGTTCTTC
clone_size: NA; v_call: TRBV7-2; j_call: TRBJ2-7; d_call: TRBD2; cdr3_aa: CASSFTGTSGDEQYF; cdr3_nt: TGTGCCAGCAGCTTCACCGGGACTAGCGGGGACGAGCAGTACTTC
clone_size: NA; v_call: TRBV5-6; j_call: TRBJ1-4; d_call: TRBD1; cdr3_aa: CASRTTGVGDEKLFF; cdr3_nt: TGTGCCAGCAGAACAACAGGGGTGGGTGATGAAAAACTGTTTTTT
clone_size: NA; v_call: TRBV6-1; j_call: TRBJ1-2; d_call: TRBD1; cdr3_aa: CASSAGRGNYGYTF; cdr3_nt: TGTGCCAGCAGTGCGGGCAGGGGGAACTATGGCTACACCTTC